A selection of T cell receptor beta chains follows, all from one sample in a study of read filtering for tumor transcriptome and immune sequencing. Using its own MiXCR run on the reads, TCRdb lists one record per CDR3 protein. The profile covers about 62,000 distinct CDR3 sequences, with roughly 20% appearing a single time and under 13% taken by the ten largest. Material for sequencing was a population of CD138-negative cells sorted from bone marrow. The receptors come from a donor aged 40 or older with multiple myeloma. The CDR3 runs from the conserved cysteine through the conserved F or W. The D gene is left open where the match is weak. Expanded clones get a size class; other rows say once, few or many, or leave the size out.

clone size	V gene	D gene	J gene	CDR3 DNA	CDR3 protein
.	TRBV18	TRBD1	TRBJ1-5	TGTGCCAGCTCACTGTCCGGGACAGGGGGCGGACAGCCCCAGCATTTT	CASSLSGTGGGQPQHF
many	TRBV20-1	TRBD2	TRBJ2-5	TGCAGTGCTAGAGCGGTAGCGGGACTTCAAGAGACCCAGTACTTC	CSARAVAGLQETQYF
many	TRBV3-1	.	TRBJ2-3	TGTGCCAGCAGCCAAGTTTCCGGAGATACGCAGTATTTT	CASSQVSGDTQYF
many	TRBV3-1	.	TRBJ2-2	TGTGCCAGCAGCCAAGATTTATGGGCGGGGACCAACACCGGGGAGCTGTTTTTT	CASSQDLWAGTNTGELFF
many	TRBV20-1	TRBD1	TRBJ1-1	TGCAGTGCTAGAAGCACAGGGGGCTTCATGTACACTGAAGCTTTCTTT	CSARSTGGFMYTEAFF
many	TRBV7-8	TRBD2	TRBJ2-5	TGTGCCAGCAGCTTAAAACTAGCGGGGGGGCTTTGGGAGACCCAGTACTTC	CASSLKLAGGLWETQYF
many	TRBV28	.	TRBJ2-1	TGTGCCAGCAGTCCCCCTTCCGGGCCGGAGCAGTTCTTC	CASSPPSGPEQFF
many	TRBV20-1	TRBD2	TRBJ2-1	TGCAGTGCTAGAGGGCTAGCGGGGGGGTTTTACAATGAGCAGTTCTTC	CSARGLAGGFYNEQFF
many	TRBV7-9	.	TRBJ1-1	TGTGCCAGCAGCACCGGGACCTCCAGGGGCACTGAAGCTTTCTTT	CASSTGTSRGTEAFF
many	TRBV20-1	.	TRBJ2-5	TGCAGTGCTAGCGGGGGACTTCCCCAAGAGACCCAGTACTTC	CSASGGLPQETQYF
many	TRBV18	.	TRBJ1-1	TGTGCCAGCTCCCTCGGGGCGCGAACTGAAGCTTTCTTT	CASSLGARTEAFF
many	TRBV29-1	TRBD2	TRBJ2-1	TGCAGCGTGGCGGGGGGTGCTAGCGGGAGTGGGGGGGAGCAGTTCTTC	CSVAGGASGSGGEQFF
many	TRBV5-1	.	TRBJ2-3	TGCGCCAGCAGCTTGGAATATCCGGGAGATACGCAGTATTTT	CASSLEYPGDTQYF
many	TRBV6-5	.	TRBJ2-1	TGTGCCAGCAGTTACTCTTTCGAGGGGGGTCAGTTCTTC	CASSYSFEGGQFF
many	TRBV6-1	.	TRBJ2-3	TGTGCCAGCATCCGGCGGTTCACAGATACGCAGTATTTT	CASIRRFTDTQYF
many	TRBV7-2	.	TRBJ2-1	TGTGCCAGCAGCTTAGGAGGGGCACACTACAATGAGCAGTTCTTC	CASSLGGAHYNEQFF
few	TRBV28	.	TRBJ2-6	TGTGCCAGCACCCAATGGGGGTCCGGGGCCGACGTCCTGACTTTC	CASTQWGSGADVLTF
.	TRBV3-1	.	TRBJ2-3	TGTGCCAGCAAGGGGGGGCGTAGCACAGATACGCAGTATTTT	CASKGGRSTDTQYF
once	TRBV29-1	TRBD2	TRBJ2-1	TGCAGCGTTGAAGTGGGGGGGGTTGGAAATGAGCAGTTCTTC	CSVEVGGVGNEQFF
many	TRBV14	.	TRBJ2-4	TGTGCCAGCAGCCAAGTTGGTAGGGGTAACATTCAGTACTTC	CASSQVGRGNIQYF
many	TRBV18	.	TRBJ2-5	TGTGCCAGCTCATCACTGGACAGTGAAGAGACCCAGTACTTC	CASSSLDSEETQYF
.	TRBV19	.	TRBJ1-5	TGTGCCAGTAGTATGATTACGGGCCAGCCCCAGCATTTT	CASSMITGQPQHF
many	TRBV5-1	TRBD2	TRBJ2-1	TGCGCCAGCAGCCAGAGCGGGGGGGATTACAATGAGCAGTTCTTC	CASSQSGGDYNEQFF
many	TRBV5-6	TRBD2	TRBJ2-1	TGTGCCAGCAGCCCGGGGGTGGGGGGGTACAATGAGCAGTTCTTC	CASSPGVGGYNEQFF
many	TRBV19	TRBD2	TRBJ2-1	TGTGCCAGTAGTATTGACAGCGGGGGGGCAGATGAGCAGTTCTTC	CASSIDSGGADEQFF
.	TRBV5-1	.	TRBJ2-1	TGCGCCGTCAGCTTACAGGGGGGGCATGAGCAGTTCTTC	CAVSLQGGHEQFF
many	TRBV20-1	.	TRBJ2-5	TGCAGTGCTAGAGATCCAGGGCAAGAGACCCAGTACTTC	CSARDPGQETQYF
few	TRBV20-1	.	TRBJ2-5	TGCAGTGCCAGAAACTTAGAGACCCGGTACTTC	CSARNLETRYF
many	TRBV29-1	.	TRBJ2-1	TGCAGCGTTGAAGCAGGGCTTAGCTCCTACAATGAGCAGTTCTTC	CSVEAGLSSYNEQFF
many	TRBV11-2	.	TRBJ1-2	TGTGCCAGCAGCTTAGCGGGGGGGGCTACGGACGATGGCTACACCTTC	CASSLAGGATDDGYTF
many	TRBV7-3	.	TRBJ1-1	TGTGCCAGCAGCTTACGGGGGATTGGTACTGAAGCTTTCTTT	CASSLRGIGTEAFF
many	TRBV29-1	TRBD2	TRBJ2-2	TGCAGCGTTGACGGGGGGACGAACACCGGGGAGCTGTTTTTT	CSVDGGTNTGELFF
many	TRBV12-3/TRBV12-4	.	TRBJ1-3	TGTGCCCATGGAGTATTTGGAAACACCATATATTTT	CAHGVFGNTIYF
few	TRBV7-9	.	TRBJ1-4	TGTGCCAGCAGCCAAAAACAGATTAATGAAAAACTGTTTTTT	CASSQKQINEKLFF
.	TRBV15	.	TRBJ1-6	TGTTCCACCAGCAGGCGGCCCGACATAAGCTCACCCCTCCACTTT	CSTSRRPDISSPLHF
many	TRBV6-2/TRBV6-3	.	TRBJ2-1	TGTGCCAGCAGTTACGGCGGAAACAATGAGCAGTTCTTC	CASSYGGNNEQFF